The sample holds a few counts of the clone carrying this T cell receptor (beta chain). Its target is unknown. The PCR had 60 Vbeta and 13 Jbeta primers. Using immunoSEQ multiplex PCR, the repertoire was profiled, and TCRdb retains in-frame clones only, with some absent. The data hold 55,000 to 80,000 clones, with 60% to 75% observed a single time. The sample is drawn from a study of cytomegalovirus exposure and HLA in healthy donors. Broader study findings: Researchers reported from a later analysis that most CMV-associated TCR beta chains appeared HLA-restricted. Later analysis reportedly placed an Asian-associated ancestry cluster below the roughly 680-donor mean in N-insertions.

V lost 1 base and J 2 bases, leaving 6 bases between the germline ends. The V gene's germline CDR1 is SGHTA and CDR2 FQGNSA. The CDR3 contains 14 residues. The sample comprised PBMCs. This chain connects TRBV7-2 to TRBJ1-5, with D possibly TRBD1 on 5 matching bases. The source of this sequence is a man aged 70-80 years in good health and CMV-seronegative. CDR3 DNA: TGTGCCAGCAGCTTAGGGGGGGGCAATCAGCCCCAGCATTTT. This gives the protein CASSLGGGNQPQHF.